This TCR beta chain was recorded in a study of T cell responses to AZD1222 COVID-19 vaccine. Study-level points and caveats: Vaccine-associated CD4 TCRs spanned spike, dominant at 160-218 and 743-854. Only after the peak T cell response were repertoires sampled. Donors in the cohort were predominantly white British and more often female, and clonal diversity was possibly underestimated.

About this clone: Its antigen is unidentified.

CDR3 length: 14 amino acids. Germline V CDR1 and CDR2: GTSNPN, SVGIG (reference sequence). The V end was cut by 4 bases, the J end by 0 bases, with 12 bases between. Sequencing was performed with immunoSEQ multiplex PCR; in TCRdb, only in-frame clones are kept and a portion is missing. The data hold approximately 180,000 clones, with approximately 86% observed a single time. The rearrangement joins TRBV30 to TRBJ1-2; D perhaps matches TRBD1 (6 bases). The receptor comes from an adult in good health. Source: peripheral blood, taken on day 0 of AZD1222 vaccination. The CDR3 is CAWNGDTTNYGYTF. The CDR3 DNA follows: TGTGCCTGGAATGGGGACACTACTAACTATGGCTACACCTTC.